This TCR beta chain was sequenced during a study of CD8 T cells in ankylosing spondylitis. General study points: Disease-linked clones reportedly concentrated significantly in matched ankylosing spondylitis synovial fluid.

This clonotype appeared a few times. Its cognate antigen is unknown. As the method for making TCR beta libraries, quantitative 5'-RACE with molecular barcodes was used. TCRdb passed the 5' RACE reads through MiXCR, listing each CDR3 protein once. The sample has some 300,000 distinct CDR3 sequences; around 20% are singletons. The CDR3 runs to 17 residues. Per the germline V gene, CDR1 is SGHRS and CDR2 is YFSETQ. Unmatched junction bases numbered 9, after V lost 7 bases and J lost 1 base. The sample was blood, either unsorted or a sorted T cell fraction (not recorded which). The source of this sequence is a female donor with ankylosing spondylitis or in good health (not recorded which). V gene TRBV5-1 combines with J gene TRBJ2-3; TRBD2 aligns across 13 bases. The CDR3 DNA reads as TGCGCCAGCGGAGACGGGACTAGCGGGATCCGCACAGATACGCAGTATTTT. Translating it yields CASGDGTSGIRTDTQYF.